This entry lists 21 T cell receptor beta chains sequenced from one sample in a study of T cells in localized non-small cell lung cancer. The data were produced by immunoSEQ multiplex PCR, yet TCRdb's version contains in-frame clones alone and is incomplete. The sample contains about 2,200 clones, 25% to 35% of which appear only once. The sample was lung tumor tissue, taken before any cancer treatment. The receptors stem from a male donor aged 60 or older with stage III squamous cell lung carcinoma.

The chain couples TRBV19 to TRBJ2-1; 12 bases match TRBD1. The CDR3 is 15 amino acids. J gave up 4 bases and V 5 bases, and 3 bases lay outside the gene matches. From germline, CDR1 is LNHDA and CDR2 SQIVND (reference sequence). CDR3 DNA sequence: TGTGCCAGTAGTGAGGGACAGGGGGCTTACAATGAGCAGTTCTTC. Its translation: CASSEGQGAYNEQFF.

This clone occurred a few times. This chain joins TRBV9 and TRBJ1-4; 8 nucleotides align to TRBD1. Looked up from germline, CDR1 is SGDLS and CDR2 is YYNGEE. With V trimmed by 4 bases and J by 7 bases, 6 bases remained unmatched. The CDR3 is 14 residues long. The CDR3 here is CASSPGGGSEKLFF. The CDR3 coding sequence is TGTGCCAGCAGCCCAGGGGGCGGGAGTGAAAAACTGTTTTTT. Full variable domain (missing parts from reference TRBV9 and TRBJ1-4): DSGVTQTPKHLITATGQRVTLRCSPRSGDLSVYWYQQSLDQGLQFLIQYYNGEERAKGNILERFSAQQFPDLHSELNLSSLELGDSALYFCASSPGGGSEKLFFGSGTQLSVL.

This clone was detected a few times. V gene TRBV6-8 combines with J gene TRBJ1-2, with no clear D. This CDR3 has 14 residues. V was pared by 0 bases and J by 6 bases, with 11 bases between. The germline gives CDR1 MNHGY, CDR2 SAAAGT. The CDR3 spells CASSYSSGRDGYTF. DNA of the CDR3: TGTGCCAGCAGTTACTCGTCAGGAAGAGATGGCTACACCTTC.

The table lists this clone with a few counts. The V call is TRBV7-7, the J call TRBJ2-1; 12 nucleotides match TRBD2. Germline CDR1 is SSHAT and CDR2 is FNYEAQ (reference sequence). The V and J ends lost 5 bases and 7 bases, in that order; junction bases with no gene match: 9. CDR3 size: 16 residues. This CDR3 is CASSQRLAGVENEQFF. CDR3 coding DNA: TGTGCCAGCAGCCAACGACTAGCGGGAGTGGAGAATGAGCAGTTCTTC.

A few counts support this clone. V gene TRBV9 combines with J gene TRBJ1-5; D is undetermined. The CDR3 spans 15 residues. Germline CDR1 reads SGDLS; CDR2 reads YYNGEE. V dropped 4 bases and J dropped 3 bases, with 14 bases sitting between them. Written as DNA, the CDR3 is TGTGCCAGCAGCTACACTGACCTACCCAATCAGCCCCAGCATTTT. It translates to CASSYTDLPNQPQHF.

The V gene is TRBV18, the J gene TRBJ2-2, with 14 bases fitting TRBD2. CDR3 size: 16 residues. The germline V gene has CDR1 KGHSH and CDR2 LQKENI. With 5 bases clipped from V and 4 bases from J, the junction kept 3 bases outside the gene matches. CDR3 loop: CASSTTSGRATGELFF. The CDR3 coding sequence is TGTGCCAGCTCAACGACTAGCGGGAGGGCCACCGGGGAGCTGTTTTTT.

In its sample, this clone was seen a few times. V is TRBV6-8 and J is TRBJ2-1, with D perhaps TRBD2 (5 bases). CDR1 is MNHGY, CDR2 SAAAGT, per germline. Trimming removed 2 bases from V and 9 bases from J, with 14 bases in between. The CDR3 loop spans 14 amino acids. CDR3: CASSYTRAAGEQFF. The CDR3 nucleotides read TGTGCCAGCAGTTACACCCGGGCGGCGGGTGAGCAGTTCTTC.

By proportion, this clone is medium-sized. This rearrangement joins TRBV6-8 to TRBJ2-7; 9 bases agree with TRBD1. The germline V gene has CDR1 MNHGY and CDR2 SAAAGT. The V segment lost 6 bases and the J segment 6 bases; nucleotides outside the gene matches: 9. This CDR3 region has 14 residues. For the CDR3, the DNA is TGTGCCAGCAGCTGGACAGGGGCGCGTGGCGAGCAGTACTTC. Amino acids: CASSWTGARGEQYF.

The rearrangement joins TRBV6-8 to TRBJ2-2; a weak D match, TRBD2 (6 bases). CDR1 MNHGY and CDR2 SAAAGT come from the germline V gene. The CDR3 has 13 residues. Trimming took 5 bases from V and 4 from J, leaving 8 bases between them. This CDR3 reads CASSDGGTGELFF. The CDR3 DNA follows: TGTGCCAGCAGTGACGGGGGCACCGGGGAGCTGTTTTTT.

This chain connects TRBV9 to TRBJ2-7; D is undetermined. Per germline, CDR1 SGDLS and CDR2 YYNGEE. This CDR3 is 14 amino acids long. Trimming shortened V by 5 bases and J by 6 bases, and 18 bases separated the two germline ends. The CDR3 DNA reads TGTGCCAGCAGTGAAGAGGTAGGCTCGCCCGAGCAGTACTTC. It specifies CASSEEVGSPEQYF.

This clone was counted a few times. The rearrangement uses TRBV11-3 and TRBJ2-1; possible D gene TRBD1, 5 bases. V was trimmed by 5 bases and J by 3 bases, leaving 17 bases between them. Germline loops: CDR1 SGHNT, CDR2 YENEEA. This CDR3 spans 16 amino acids. CDR3 in DNA: TGTGCCAGCAGCCCAGGTGGACCTAGGGGCTACAATGAGCAGTTCTTC. Residues: CASSPGGPRGYNEQFF. Based on the CDR3 plus reference TRBV11-3 and TRBJ2-1, the full variable domain is EAGVVQSPRYKIIEKKQPVAFWCNPISGHNTLYWYLQNLGQGPELLIRYENEEAVDDSQLPKDRFSAERLKGVDSTLKIQPAELGDSAVYLCASSPGGPRGYNEQFFGPGTRLTVL.

The rearrangement links TRBV11-3 to TRBJ2-7; 10 bases fit TRBD2. The CDR3 runs 15 residues. V gave up 3 bases and J gave up 1 base; unmatched junction bases: 3. Germline V gene lookup returns CDR1 SGHNT and CDR2 YENEEA. The CDR3 here is CASSFELAGSYEQYF. The CDR3 DNA reads TGTGCCAGCAGCTTCGAACTAGCGGGATCCTACGAGCAGTACTTC.

V usage is TRBV28 and J usage is TRBJ2-5; TRBD2 aligns across 12 bases. From germline, CDR1 is MDHEN and CDR2 SYDVKM. The CDR3 has 15 residues. J lost 5 bases, V lost 4 bases, and 5 bases had no gene match. CDR3 coding DNA: TGTGCCAGCAGTTCGGGACTAGCGGGTAGGGAGACCCAGTACTTC. As protein: CASSSGLAGRETQYF.

This clone was counted between two and nine times. The V call is TRBV6-8, the J call TRBJ2-1; no definite D call. The CDR3 runs 13 residues. Germline V gives CDR1 MNHGY, CDR2 SAAAGT. V was shortened by 10 bases and J by 10 bases, with 20 bases between the two germline ends. Written as DNA, the CDR3 is TGTGCCACGCTATCCGGGCTTATCGAGGAGCAGTTCTTC. Translated: CATLSGLIEEQFF.

The rearrangement joins TRBV9 to TRBJ2-5; no clear D. This CDR3 comprises 14 residues. Per the germline V gene, CDR1 is SGDLS and CDR2 is YYNGEE. V lost 3 bases and J 1 base, leaving 10 bases between the germline ends. CDR3 amino acids: CASSGAGSQETQYF. The CDR3 bases are TGTGCCAGCAGCGGGGCAGGTAGCCAAGAGACCCAGTACTTC.

This clone appeared a few times. The chain carries TRBV28 and TRBJ1-4; the match to TRBD1 covers 9 bases. The trim removed 6 bases at V and 4 bases at J, leaving 3 bases unmatched. Germline V lookup: CDR1 MDHEN, CDR2 SYDVKM. The CDR3 sequence is 14 residues long. CDR3 DNA: TGTGCCAGCAGGACGGACAGGGGTAATGAAAAACTGTTTTTT. Translated: CASRTDRGNEKLFF. The entire variable domain, with the rest obtained from reference TRBV28 and TRBJ1-4, is as follows: DVKVTQSSRYLVKRTGEKVFLECVQDMDHENMFWYRQDPGLGLRLIYFSYDVKMKEKGDIPEGYSVSREKKERFSLILESASTNQTSMYLCASRTDRGNEKLFFGSGTQLSVL.

The rearrangement joins TRBV15 to TRBJ2-2, with D perhaps matching TRBD2 (5 bases). In germline, CDR1 is LNHNV, CDR2 YYDKDF (reference sequence). V was clipped by 5 bases and J by 7 bases, with 14 bases between them. The CDR3 consists of 14 residues. The CDR3 DNA sequence: TGTGCCACCAGCCCCGGAGGCCATGTCGGGGAGCTGTTTTTT. Its protein product is CATSPGGHVGELFF. Combining the CDR3 with reference TRBV15 and TRBJ2-2 gives the whole variable domain DAMVIQNPRYQVTQFGKPVTLSCSQTLNHNVMYWYQQKSSQAPKLLFHYYDKDFNNEADTPDNFQSRRPNTSFCFLDIRSPGLGDTAMYLCATSPGGHVGELFFGEGSRLTVL.

This clone qualifies as medium-sized. The gene calls are TRBV4-1 and TRBJ1-5, with 9 bases lining up with TRBD1. This CDR3 has 17 amino acids. The V gene's germline CDR1 is MGHRA and CDR2 YSYEKL. Unmatched junction bases numbered 8, after V lost 4 bases and J lost 1 base. DNA for the CDR3: TGCGCCAGCAGCCCCGGGACAGGGACCGGGAGCAATCAGCCCCAGCATTTT. Translating gives CASSPGTGTGSNQPQHF.

This clone counts as medium-sized. The V call is TRBV28, the J call TRBJ1-3; weak D call: TRBD1 (6 bases). V lost 5 bases and J lost 6, with 20 bases in between. Germline loops: CDR1 MDHEN, CDR2 SYDVKM. The CDR3 contains 16 residues. CDR3 nucleotide sequence: TGTGCCAGCAGTAGAAACTGGGGGCAGGACCTAAACACCATATATTTT. It encodes CASSRNWGQDLNTIYF.

This clone was counted once. The chain has TRBV30 and TRBJ2-7; 11 bases match TRBD2. With V trimmed by 7 bases and J by 4 bases, 6 bases remained unmatched. CDR3 size: 13 residues. Per germline, CDR1 GTSNPN and CDR2 SVGIG (reference sequence). The CDR3 nucleotides read TGTGCCTTTTCGGGACTAGCGGTATACGAGCAGTACTTC. Translation gives CAFSGLAVYEQYF.

The chain combines TRBV30 with TRBJ2-5; 12 bases are a match to TRBD2. The V and J ends lost 1 base and 5 bases, in that order; junction bases with no gene match: 8. From germline, CDR1 is GTSNPN and CDR2 SVGIG (reference sequence). The CDR3 loop spans 16 amino acids. CDR3 loop: CAWSAGLAGLRETQYF. CDR3 coding DNA: TGTGCCTGGAGTGCGGGACTAGCGGGCCTTCGGGAGACCCAGTACTTC.